The 17 T cell receptor beta chains reported below all come from one sample, sequenced in a study of CXCR3-negative and CXCR3-positive naive CD8 T cells. UMI-labeled 5' RACE TRB cDNA libraries were prepared from the cells. Reprocessing the 5' RACE reads, TCRdb reports a single entry for every CDR3 protein and omits DNA. The sample has roughly 90,000 distinct CDR3 sequences, and its top ten clones hold around 1.5%. The sequenced material came from naive CXCR3- CD8+ T cells from blood. Noted subset: CD45RO-CCR7+CD27+CD95- naive CD8+ T cells lacking CXCR3 (TNR3-). The origin of the receptors is a human donor in good health. Some clones in this sample may be carry-over from other donors' samples.

The V gene is TRBV29-1, the J gene TRBJ2-7; TCRdb gives TRBD1 as the D gene, but with no DNA this cannot be confirmed. Germline CDR1 reads SQVTM; CDR2 reads ANQGSEA. CDR3 length: 13 residues. The chain's CDR3 is CSVQTGRSYEQYF.

This chain links TRBV13 with TRBJ1-2; TCRdb returns TRBD1, unconfirmable since there is no DNA. The CDR3 consists of 15 residues. Germline-derived CDR1 and CDR2 are PRHDT and FYEKMQ (reference sequence). The CDR3 loop is CASRQTGGGNYGYTF.

V and J are TRBV5-1 and TRBJ2-7. CDR1 and CDR2 from the germline V gene are SGHRS and YFSETQ. The CDR3 length is 14 residues. The CDR3 here is CASSFASSSYEQYF.

The chain carries TRBV7-9 and TRBJ2-7; TCRdb gives TRBD1 as the D gene, but with no DNA this cannot be confirmed. CDR3 length equals 14 residues. CDR1 and CDR2 (germline): SEHNR, FQNEAQ (reference sequence). CDR3 residues: CASSLAGGSYEQYF.

The chain is built from TRBV2 and TRBJ2-3; TCRdb's D call of TRBD2 is untestable without DNA. The germline V gene encodes CDR1 SNHLY and CDR2 FYNNEI. This CDR3 is built from 13 residues. CDR3 sequence: CASEGGGADTQYF.

This chain joins TRBV29-1 and TRBJ1-2. This CDR3 spans 13 amino acids. Per the germline V gene, CDR1 is SQVTM and CDR2 is ANQGSEA. CDR3 sequence: CSVDSGDNGGYTF.

The chain uses TRBV29-1 and TRBJ1-3; TCRdb selects TRBD1, and the lack of DNA leaves this call unchecked. This CDR3 has 11 amino acids. Germline V gives CDR1 SQVTM, CDR2 ANQGSEA. The CDR3 sequence: CSARVGHTIYF.

The chain links TRBV24-1 to TRBJ2-2; the TCRdb call, TRBD2, lacks DNA for checking. The CDR3 is 13 amino acids. Germline assignment: CDR1 KGHDR and CDR2 SFDVKD. CDR3 region: CATSGGATGELFF.

The chain recombines TRBV29-1 with TRBJ1-2. Germline CDR1 SQVTM, CDR2 ANQGSEA. The CDR3 covers 11 residues. CDR3 sequence: CSGVAAIGYTF.

The CDR3 protein is CASSSDFPSSYNSPLHF. The J gene is TRBJ1-6, the V gene TRBV28. Germline lookup yields CDR1 MDHEN and CDR2 SYDVKM. CDR3 length: 17 amino acids. Filled out from reference TRBV28 and TRBJ1-6, the complete variable domain reads DVKVTQSSRYLVKRTGEKVFLECVQDMDHENMFWYRQDPGLGLRLIYFSYDVKMKEKGDIPEGYSVSREKKERFSLILESASTNQTSMYLCASSSDFPSSYNSPLHFGNGTRLTVT.

This chain uses TRBV12-5 with TRBJ2-1; the TCRdb D gene call, TRBD2, has no DNA to confirm it. The CDR3 is made up of 16 amino acids. Germline loops: CDR1 LGHNT, CDR2 FRNRAP. CDR3 amino acids: CASGLVLASGDNEQFF.

This chain links TRBV20-1 with TRBJ2-2; the TRBD2 assignment by TCRdb is unverifiable without DNA. The CDR3 is 15 amino acids. Germline V gene sequence: CDR1 DFQATT, CDR2 SNEGSKA (reference sequence). This CDR3 reads CSALSRRVSTGELFF.

The chain employs TRBV29-1 and TRBJ2-3; TCRdb lists TRBD1, though no DNA is available to test this call. The germline CDR1 and CDR2 sequences are SQVTM and ANQGSEA. This CDR3 is built from 14 residues. The CDR3 sequence is CSVVEGQGTDTQYF.

This chain uses TRBV11-2 with TRBJ2-2; TCRdb picks TRBD1, but there is no DNA to check that call. Germline CDR1 SGHAT, CDR2 FQNNGV. The CDR3 spans 18 residues. The CDR3 reads CASSATPMGRANTGELFF.

The chain joins TRBV28 to TRBJ2-1; the TCRdb call, TRBD1, lacks DNA for checking. The germline CDR1 and CDR2 sequences are MDHEN and SYDVKM. This CDR3 is 17 amino acids long. This chain's CDR3 is CASSLLSPGQGYNEQFF. Supplemented by reference TRBV28 and TRBJ2-1, the full variable domain reads DVKVTQSSRYLVKRTGEKVFLECVQDMDHENMFWYRQDPGLGLRLIYFSYDVKMKEKGDIPEGYSVSREKKERFSLILESASTNQTSMYLCASSLLSPGQGYNEQFFGPGTRLTVL.

This sequence joins TRBV9 and TRBJ2-5; no DNA is available, so the TRBD2 call from TCRdb remains unchecked. Germline V CDR1 and CDR2: SGDLS, YYNGEE. This CDR3 comprises 14 residues. CDR3 residues: CASSVDTSAETQYF.

The V call is TRBV5-1, the J call TRBJ2-5. The CDR3 runs to 13 residues. Germline-derived CDR1 and CDR2 are SGHRS and YFSETQ. The CDR3 loop reads CASSFDSGETQYF.